The 26 T cell receptor beta chains listed next were all sequenced from one sample in a study of T cell changes during pregnancy in multiple sclerosis. Produced via immunoSEQ multiplex PCR; TCRdb's table is partial and in-frame only. This sample has 69,000 or so clones, with almost 95% found just once. The sample here was peripheral blood, taken before pregnancy. Source of these receptors: a female donor with multiple sclerosis, enrolled in a pregnancy study.

This CDR3 reads CASSIKAMMRGASEAFF. The DNA of the CDR3 is TGTGCCAGTAGTATCAAAGCCATGATGCGGGGGGCCTCTGAAGCTTTCTTT. The V gene is TRBV19, the J gene TRBJ1-1; possible D gene TRBD1, 6 bases. This CDR3 is built from 17 residues. V was shortened by 3 bases and J by 6 bases, with 23 bases between the two germline ends. Germline values: CDR1 LNHDA, CDR2 SQIVND (reference sequence).

The chain joins TRBV9 to TRBJ2-1; 12 bases are a match to TRBD2. Per germline, CDR1 SGDLS and CDR2 YYNGEE. There are 15 residues in the CDR3. The ends lost 0 bases at V and 8 bases at J; junction bases unmatched: 3. CDR3 amino acids: CASSVASGRAHEQFF. The CDR3 region has the DNA TGTGCCAGCAGCGTAGCTAGCGGGAGGGCCCATGAGCAGTTCTTC.

This rearrangement joins TRBV5-6 to TRBJ2-7; 8 nucleotides align to TRBD2. With 4 bases clipped from V and 3 bases from J, the junction kept 9 bases outside the gene matches. Per the germline V gene, CDR1 is SGHDT and CDR2 is YYEEEE. The CDR3 consists of 15 residues. CDR3 coding DNA: TGTGCCAGCAGCCCAGGAGAGCGGGAGAGCTACGAGCAGTACTTC. Protein product: CASSPGERESYEQYF.

This clone was seen more than once but under ten times. This chain joins TRBV27 and TRBJ1-1; D unresolved. Trimming left V 4 bases short and J 0 bases short, with 9 bases between. Germline V gene lookup returns CDR1 MNHEY and CDR2 SMNVEV (reference sequence). The CDR3 has 14 residues. CDR3 nucleotides: TGTGCCAGCAGTTCTCCGACATTGAACACTGAAGCTTTCTTT. Protein sequence: CASSSPTLNTEAFF.

This chain connects TRBV6-6 to TRBJ1-1; 7 bases align to TRBD1. Germline CDR1 MNHNY, CDR2 SVGAGI (reference sequence). V lost 4 bases and J lost 1; bases outside the gene matches: 3. The CDR3 extends over 14 amino acids. The CDR3 coding sequence is TGTGCCAGCAGTTTACAGGGGAAGAACACTGAAGCTTTCTTT. Protein sequence: CASSLQGKNTEAFF.

This chain joins TRBV19 and TRBJ2-1; 10 positions match TRBD2. The CDR3 runs 15 residues. The V gene end was trimmed by 3 bases and the J gene end by 4 bases; junction bases not matched to a gene: 3. Germline loops: CDR1 LNHDA, CDR2 SQIVND (reference sequence). In DNA form, the CDR3 reads TGTGCCAGTAGTATGAGGACTAGCGGATACAATGAGCAGTTCTTC. This gives the protein CASSMRTSGYNEQFF.

The gene calls are TRBV19 and TRBJ1-3, with TRBD1 matching over 7 bases. From germline, CDR1 is LNHDA and CDR2 SQIVND (reference sequence). The CDR3 runs to 17 residues. V lost 6 bases, J lost 0 bases, and 11 bases stayed unmatched. CDR3 residues: CASSRTGTDYSGNTIYF. The CDR3 DNA sequence: TGTGCCAGTAGCCGTACCGGGACAGACTACTCTGGAAACACCATATATTTT.

This clone showed up just once. The chain uses TRBV10-3 and TRBJ1-2; 11 bases fit TRBD1. The CDR3 sequence is 14 residues long. Trimming took 6 bases from V and 8 from J; bases not matched to a gene: 8. Germline V gene sequence: CDR1 ENHRY, CDR2 SYGVKD. The CDR3 DNA reads TGTGCCATCAGGGGGACAGGGGGAAACGGCGGCTACACCTTC. Protein sequence: CAIRGTGGNGGYTF.

The V call is TRBV27, the J call TRBJ1-1; 8 nucleotides match TRBD1. This CDR3 spans 16 amino acids. The germline V gene encodes CDR1 MNHEY and CDR2 SMNVEV (reference sequence). V shed 2 bases and J 1 base; nucleotides not matched to a gene: 6. CDR3 nucleotides: TGTGCCAGCAGTTTACGACAGGGGCGAGCGAACACTGAAGCTTTCTTT. Translated: CASSLRQGRANTEAFF.

This chain connects TRBV27 to TRBJ1-1; D gene unclear. V was clipped by 0 bases and J by 0 bases, with 8 bases between them. Germline-derived CDR1 and CDR2 are MNHEY and SMNVEV (reference sequence). This CDR3 comprises 15 residues. CDR3 bases: TGTGCCAGCAGTTTATCGGCGGACTTGAACACTGAAGCTTTCTTT. Translation gives CASSLSADLNTEAFF.

The rearrangement links TRBV11-2 to TRBJ2-2, with TRBD2 matching 10 bases. This CDR3 spans 16 amino acids. Germline V gene lookup returns CDR1 SGHAT and CDR2 FQNNGV. The trim removed 5 bases at V and 5 bases at J, leaving 8 bases unmatched. CDR3 loop: CASSPPGLARTGELFF. In nucleotides, the CDR3 is TGTGCCAGCAGCCCTCCGGGACTAGCGAGGACCGGGGAGCTGTTTTTT.

Written as DNA, the CDR3 is TGTGCCACCGAGCCCAGGGTTTCGACTGAAGCTTTCTTT. This codes for CATEPRVSTEAFF. The V and J genes are TRBV6-5 and TRBJ1-1; TRBD1 is a possible D gene (5 bases). Germline CDR1 and CDR2: MNHEY and SVGAGI. The germline V and J ends were trimmed by 10 bases and 5 bases, with 17 bases remaining between them. The CDR3 contains 13 residues.

This chain links TRBV7-2 with TRBJ2-5; D call uncertain. This CDR3 has 14 amino acids. Looked up from germline, CDR1 is SGHTA and CDR2 is FQGNSA. V was shortened by 5 bases and J by 1 base, with 11 bases between the two germline ends. The CDR3 coding sequence is TGTGCCAGCAGCCCCGGGTGGTCCCAAGAGACCCAGTACTTC. Translated: CASSPGWSQETQYF.

The chain is built from TRBV20-1 and TRBJ2-7; D might be TRBD1 (6 bases). In germline, CDR1 is DFQATT, CDR2 SNEGSKA (reference sequence). There are 11 residues in the CDR3. Trimming stripped 3 bases from V and 4 bases from J, with 7 bases between. The CDR3 sequence: CSARDSYEQYF. The CDR3 nucleotides read TGCAGTGCTAGGGACAGTTACGAGCAGTACTTC.

The rearrangement joins TRBV27 to TRBJ2-5; perhaps TRBD1 as D (6 bases). The CDR3 consists of 14 residues. Trimming cost V 3 bases and J 4 bases, with 12 bases left between them. Germline-derived CDR1 and CDR2 are MNHEY and SMNVEV (reference sequence). For the CDR3, the DNA is TGTGCCAGCAGTTTGAGTGGCAGGGGAGAGACCCAGTACTTC. This translates into CASSLSGRGETQYF.

This chain links TRBV6-1 with TRBJ2-7, with TRBD1 matching over 11 bases. Germline V gene sequence: CDR1 MNHNS, CDR2 SASEGT. The CDR3 runs 14 residues. V shed 8 bases and J 5 bases; nucleotides not matched to a gene: 8. In nucleotides, the CDR3 is TGTGCCAGCGGGCCAGGGACAGGGGGGGACGAGCAGTACTTC. Its translation: CASGPGTGGDEQYF.

The chain is built from TRBV7-8 and TRBJ1-1, with D possibly being TRBD1 (6 bases). The CDR3 extends over 19 amino acids. The V end was cut by 4 bases, the J end by 0 bases, with 24 bases between. Germline loops: CDR1 SGHVS, CDR2 FQNEAQ. CDR3: CASSSTPLQGYIMNTEAFF. DNA for the CDR3: TGTGCCAGCAGCTCCACCCCACTACAGGGATATATTATGAACACTGAAGCTTTCTTT.

In its sample, this clone was seen once. The rearrangement joins TRBV19 to TRBJ2-3; unclear D gene. The germline CDR1 and CDR2 sequences are LNHDA and SQIVND (reference sequence). This CDR3 has 12 residues. Trimming removed 6 bases at V and 0 bases at J, with 4 bases between. CDR3 amino acids: CASSPSTDTQYF. In DNA form, the CDR3 reads TGTGCCAGTAGCCCAAGCACAGATACGCAGTATTTT.

In this sample, this clone turned up once. The chain couples TRBV5-4 to TRBJ2-1, with 13 bases matching TRBD2. CDR3 length: 17 amino acids. The V and J ends lost 0 bases and 0 bases, in that order; junction bases with no gene match: 0. Germline CDR1 SGHNT, CDR2 YYREEE (reference sequence). The CDR3 region is CASSLGLAGGSYNEQFF. CDR3 nucleotide sequence: TGTGCCAGCAGCTTGGGACTAGCGGGGGGCTCCTACAATGAGCAGTTCTTC.

V usage is TRBV6-5 and J usage is TRBJ1-4, with a weak D call TRBD1 (5 bases). From germline, CDR1 is MNHEY and CDR2 SVGAGI. This CDR3 is built from 13 residues. Trimming took off 7 bases at V and 8 bases at J, with 14 bases between the two ends. The CDR3: CASKAGLIEKLFF. The CDR3 DNA sequence: TGTGCCAGCAAGGCAGGGCTCATCGAAAAACTGTTTTTT.

The chain links TRBV19 to TRBJ1-2; 9 bases map to TRBD1. Germline CDR1 is LNHDA and CDR2 is SQIVND (reference sequence). The CDR3 runs to 13 residues. After removal of 6 bases from V and 8 bases from J, the junction contained 7 bases not matched to a gene. In DNA form, the CDR3 reads TGTGCCAGTAGAGTACAGGGGGCAGACGGCTACACCTTC. This translates into CASRVQGADGYTF. Filled out from reference TRBV19 and TRBJ1-2, the complete variable domain reads DGGITQSPKYLFRKEGQNVTLSCEQNLNHDAMYWYRQDPGQGLRLIYYSQIVNDFQKGDIAEGYSVSREKKESFPLTVTSAQKNPTAFYLCASRVQGADGYTFGSGTRLTVV.

The chain recombines TRBV20-1 with TRBJ2-2; no clear D gene. Trimming shortened V by 3 bases and J by 10 bases, and 9 bases separated the two germline ends. CDR1 and CDR2 from the germline V gene are DFQATT and SNEGSKA (reference sequence). The CDR3 spans 11 residues. The CDR3 spells CSARSTTELFF. DNA for the CDR3: TGCAGTGCTAGGTCCACAACGGAGCTGTTTTTT.

This chain links TRBV11-2 with TRBJ2-2; TRBD2 aligns across 7 bases. This CDR3 is 17 amino acids long. Unmatched junction bases numbered 15, after V lost 8 bases and J lost 3 bases. Per germline, CDR1 SGHAT and CDR2 FQNNGV. The CDR3 nucleotides are TGTGCCAGCTCTGCTGCGGGAGTAATTAACGACACCGGGGAGCTGTTTTTT. The encoded protein is CASSAAGVINDTGELFF. Filled out from reference TRBV11-2 and TRBJ2-2, the complete variable domain reads EAGVAQSPRYKIIEKRQSVAFWCNPISGHATLYWYQQILGQGPKLLIQFQNNGVVDDSQLPKDRFSAERLKGVDSTLKIQPAKLEDSAVYLCASSAAGVINDTGELFFGEGSRLTVL.

V and J are TRBV7-2 and TRBJ2-2, with a tentative D call TRBD2 (5 bases). The germline V gene encodes CDR1 SGHTA and CDR2 FQGNSA. V was trimmed by 1 base and J by 1 base, leaving 7 bases between them. This CDR3 contains 15 residues. Here the CDR3 DNA reads TGTGCCAGCAGCTTAGGACGGGAGAACACCGGGGAGCTGTTTTTT. This translates into CASSLGRENTGELFF.

V usage is TRBV6-5 and J usage is TRBJ1-2; 8 bases line up with TRBD1. Germline V gives CDR1 MNHEY, CDR2 SVGAGI. The CDR3 is 13 amino acids. The trim removed 5 bases at V and 7 bases at J, leaving 6 bases unmatched. The CDR3, as DNA: TGTGCCAGCAGTCGGGGACAGGTTTCTGGCTACACCTTC. Its protein product is CASSRGQVSGYTF.

The chain is built from TRBV5-1 and TRBJ2-1, with D possibly matching TRBD2 (5 bases). Germline CDR1 reads SGHRS; CDR2 reads YFSETQ. The V gene lost 4 bases and the J gene lost 5 bases, with 19 bases spanning the gap. The CDR3 loop spans 16 amino acids. CDR3 residues: CASSQGLIPADNEQFF. Here the CDR3 DNA reads TGCGCCAGCAGCCAAGGACTTATCCCCGCCGACAATGAGCAGTTCTTC.